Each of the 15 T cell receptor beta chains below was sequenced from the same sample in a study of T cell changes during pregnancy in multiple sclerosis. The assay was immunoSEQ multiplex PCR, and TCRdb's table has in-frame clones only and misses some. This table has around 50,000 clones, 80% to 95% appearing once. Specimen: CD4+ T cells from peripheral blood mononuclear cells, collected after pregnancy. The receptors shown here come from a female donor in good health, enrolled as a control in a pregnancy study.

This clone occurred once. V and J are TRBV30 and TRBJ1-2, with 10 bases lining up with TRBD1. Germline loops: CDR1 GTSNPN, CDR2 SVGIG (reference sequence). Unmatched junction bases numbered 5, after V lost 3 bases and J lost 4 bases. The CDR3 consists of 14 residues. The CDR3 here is CAWRERDRGYGYTF. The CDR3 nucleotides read TGTGCCTGGAGGGAACGGGACAGGGGCTATGGCTACACCTTC. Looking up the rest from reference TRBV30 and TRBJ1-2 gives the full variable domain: SQTIHQWPATLVQPVGSPLSLECTVEGTSNPNLYWYRQAAGRGLQLLFYSVGIGQISSEVPQNLSASRPQDRQFILSSKKLLLSDSGFYLCAWRERDRGYGYTFGSGTRLTVV.

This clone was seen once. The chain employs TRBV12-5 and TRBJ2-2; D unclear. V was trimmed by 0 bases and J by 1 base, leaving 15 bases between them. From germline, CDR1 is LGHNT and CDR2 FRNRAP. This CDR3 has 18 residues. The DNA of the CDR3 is TGTGCTAGTGGTTTGGTAATTCCAGGAACCCAGAACACCGGGGAGCTGTTTTTT. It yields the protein CASGLVIPGTQNTGELFF. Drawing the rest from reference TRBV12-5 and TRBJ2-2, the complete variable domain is DARVTQTPRHKVTEMGQEVTMRCQPILGHNTVFWYRQTMMQGLELLAYFRNRAPLDDSGMPKDRFSAEMPDATLATLKIQPSEPRDSAVYFCASGLVIPGTQNTGELFFGEGSRLTVL.

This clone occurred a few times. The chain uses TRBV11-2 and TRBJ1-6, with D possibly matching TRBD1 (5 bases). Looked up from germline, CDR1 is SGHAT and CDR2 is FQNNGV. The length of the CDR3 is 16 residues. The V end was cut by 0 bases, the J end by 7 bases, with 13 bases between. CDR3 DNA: TGTGCCAGCAGCTTAGAGGGCGGGGGGTGGAATTCACCCCTCCACTTT. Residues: CASSLEGGGWNSPLHF.

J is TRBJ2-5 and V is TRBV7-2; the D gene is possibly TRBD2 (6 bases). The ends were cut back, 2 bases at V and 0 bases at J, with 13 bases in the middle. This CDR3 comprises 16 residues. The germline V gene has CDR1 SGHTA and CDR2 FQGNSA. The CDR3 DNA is TGTGCCAGCAGCTTACGAGCTAGCGAGTACCAAGAGACCCAGTACTTC. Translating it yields CASSLRASEYQETQYF.

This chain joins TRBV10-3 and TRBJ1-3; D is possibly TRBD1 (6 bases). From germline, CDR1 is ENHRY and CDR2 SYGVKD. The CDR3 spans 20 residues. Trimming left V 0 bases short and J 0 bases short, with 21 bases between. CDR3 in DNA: TGTGCCATCAGTGAGTCCGTCCTAATTCTGACAGGTCTCTCTGGAAACACCATATATTTT. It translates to CAISESVLILTGLSGNTIYF.

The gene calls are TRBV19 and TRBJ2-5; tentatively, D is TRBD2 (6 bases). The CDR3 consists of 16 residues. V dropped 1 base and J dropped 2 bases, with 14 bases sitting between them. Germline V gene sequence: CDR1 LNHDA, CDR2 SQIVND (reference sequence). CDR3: CASSIAAGLGQETQYF. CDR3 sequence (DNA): TGTGCCAGTAGTATAGCCGCGGGGCTGGGACAAGAGACCCAGTACTTC.

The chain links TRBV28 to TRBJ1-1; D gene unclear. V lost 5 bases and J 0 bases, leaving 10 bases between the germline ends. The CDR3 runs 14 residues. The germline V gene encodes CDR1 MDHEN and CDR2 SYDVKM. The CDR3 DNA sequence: TGTGCCAGCAGTGTGCGGGTGTTGAACACTGAAGCTTTCTTT. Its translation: CASSVRVLNTEAFF.

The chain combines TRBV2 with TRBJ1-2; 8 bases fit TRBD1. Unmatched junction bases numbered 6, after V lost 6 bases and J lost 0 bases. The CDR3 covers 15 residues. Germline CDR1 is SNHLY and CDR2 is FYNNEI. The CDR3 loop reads CASRRQGPANYGYTF. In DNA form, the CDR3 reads TGTGCCAGCAGAAGACAGGGGCCGGCTAACTATGGCTACACCTTC.

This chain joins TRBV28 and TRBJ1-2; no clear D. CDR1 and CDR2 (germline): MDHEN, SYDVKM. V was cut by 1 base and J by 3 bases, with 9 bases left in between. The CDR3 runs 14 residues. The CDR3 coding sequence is TGTGCCAGCAGTTTATCGGGGTTCGACTATGGCTACACCTTC. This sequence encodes CASSLSGFDYGYTF.

CDR3 in DNA: TGCGCCAGCAGCTTGGGCGGGACAGGGACAGATACGCAGTATTTT. Amino acid sequence: CASSLGGTGTDTQYF. The rearrangement links TRBV5-1 to TRBJ2-3, with 9 bases that match TRBD1. Germline CDR1 SGHRS, CDR2 YFSETQ. The junction had 2 bases not matched to a gene; V was cut back by 0 bases and J by 3 bases. The CDR3 sequence is 15 residues long.

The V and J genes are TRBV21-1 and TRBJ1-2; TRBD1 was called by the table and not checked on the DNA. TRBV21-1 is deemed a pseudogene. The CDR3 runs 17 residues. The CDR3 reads CASSTRQGARPTYGYTF. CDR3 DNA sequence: TGTGCCAGCAGCACCAGACAGGGGGCCCGGCCTACTTATGGCTACACCTTC.

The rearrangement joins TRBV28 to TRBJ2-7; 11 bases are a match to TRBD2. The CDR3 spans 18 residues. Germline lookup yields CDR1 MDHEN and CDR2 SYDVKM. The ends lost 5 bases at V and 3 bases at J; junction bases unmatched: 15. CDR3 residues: CASSPWGALTSGSYEQYF. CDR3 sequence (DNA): TGTGCCAGCAGTCCCTGGGGGGCCCTAACTAGCGGGAGCTACGAGCAGTACTTC.

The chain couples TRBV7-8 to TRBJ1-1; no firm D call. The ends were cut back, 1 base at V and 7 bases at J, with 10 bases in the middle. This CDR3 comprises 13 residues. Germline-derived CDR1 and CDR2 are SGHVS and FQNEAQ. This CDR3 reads CASSLGRVGEAFF. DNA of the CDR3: TGTGCCAGCAGCTTAGGGAGGGTAGGTGAAGCTTTCTTT.

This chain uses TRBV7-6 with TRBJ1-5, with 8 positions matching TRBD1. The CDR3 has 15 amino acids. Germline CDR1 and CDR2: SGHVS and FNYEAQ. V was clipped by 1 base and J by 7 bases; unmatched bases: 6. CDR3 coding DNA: TGTGCCAGCAGCTTAGATCCAGGGGGCGGGCAGCCCCAGCATTTT. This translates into CASSLDPGGGQPQHF.

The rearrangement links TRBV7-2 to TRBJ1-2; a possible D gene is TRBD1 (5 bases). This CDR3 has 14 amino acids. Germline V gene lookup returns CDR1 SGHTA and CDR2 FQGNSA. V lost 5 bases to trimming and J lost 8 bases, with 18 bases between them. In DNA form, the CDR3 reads TGTGCCAGCAGCATCCCCGGGGGTACGTTGGGCTACACCTTC. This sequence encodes CASSIPGGTLGYTF.